This T cell receptor (beta chain) was sequenced for a study of cytomegalovirus exposure and HLA in healthy donors. Study-wide background: Earlier work reported 90 million to 120 million unique TCR beta sequences from some 170 million T cells.

The V and J ends lost 7 bases and 1 base, in that order; junction bases with no gene match: 9. CDR1 and CDR2 (germline): WSHSY, SAAADI. The CDR3 extends over 15 amino acids. With 60 Vbeta and 13 Jbeta primers, the PCR was carried out. TCRdb keeps only in-frame clones here, not all; method: immunoSEQ multiplex PCR. The table lists about 65,000 clones, around 77% of them singletons, with about 4.5% in the top ten. The V and J genes are TRBV10-2 and TRBJ2-7; 8 bases map to TRBD2. Specimen: PBMCs. The sequence was collected from a young woman in good health and CMV-seronegative. The CDR3 DNA follows: TGCGCCAGCAAACTACAGCGGGAGAGATCCTACGAGCAGTACTTC. Its translation: CASKLQRERSYEQYF.